The clone carrying this TCR beta chain has only a few counts. The CDR3 is made up of 18 amino acids. Trimming cost V 0 bases and J 7 bases; bases outside gene matches: 15. Germline V gives CDR1 LGHNA, CDR2 YSLEER. The sample originates from a study of blood T cells in healthy people across ages. Sample-barcoded 5' priming and a J-beta primer mix drove a second PCR of roughly 7 to 11 cycles. One entry per CDR3 protein results from TCRdb running MiXCR on the 5' RACE reads. Among about 1,500,000 distinct CDR3 sequences, roughly 30% were seen once, and the ten largest hold over 7%. Sequenced sample: blood. This receptor was identified in a woman aged 30 to 39 in good health. This chain connects TRBV4-3 to TRBJ2-7; the match to TRBD2 covers 10 bases. Here the CDR3 DNA reads TGCGCCAGCAGCCAAGAATTAGGGACTAGCGCCTATAAGGGGGAGCAGTACTTC. It is translated as CASSQELGTSAYKGEQYF.